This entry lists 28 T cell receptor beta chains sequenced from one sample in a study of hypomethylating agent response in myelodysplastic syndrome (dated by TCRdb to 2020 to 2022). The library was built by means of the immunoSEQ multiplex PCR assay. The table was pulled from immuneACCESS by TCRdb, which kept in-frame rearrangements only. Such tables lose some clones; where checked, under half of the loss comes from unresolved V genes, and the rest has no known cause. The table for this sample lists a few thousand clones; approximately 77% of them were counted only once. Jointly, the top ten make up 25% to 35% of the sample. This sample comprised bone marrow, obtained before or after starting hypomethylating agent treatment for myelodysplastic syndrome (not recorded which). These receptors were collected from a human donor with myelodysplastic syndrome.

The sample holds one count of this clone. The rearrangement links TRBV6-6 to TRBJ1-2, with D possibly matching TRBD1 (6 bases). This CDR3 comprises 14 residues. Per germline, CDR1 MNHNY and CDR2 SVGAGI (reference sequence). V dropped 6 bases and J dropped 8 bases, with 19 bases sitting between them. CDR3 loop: CASRGADRTIGYTF. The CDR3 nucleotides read TGTGCCAGCAGGGGCGCCGACAGGACGATAGGCTACACCTTC.

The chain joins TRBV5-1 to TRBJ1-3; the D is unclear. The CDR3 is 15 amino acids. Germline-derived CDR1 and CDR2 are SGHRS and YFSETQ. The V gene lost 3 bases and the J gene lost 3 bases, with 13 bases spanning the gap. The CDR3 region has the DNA TGCGCCAGCAGCTATAACAGTTTTGGTGGAAACACCATATATTTT. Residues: CASSYNSFGGNTIYF.

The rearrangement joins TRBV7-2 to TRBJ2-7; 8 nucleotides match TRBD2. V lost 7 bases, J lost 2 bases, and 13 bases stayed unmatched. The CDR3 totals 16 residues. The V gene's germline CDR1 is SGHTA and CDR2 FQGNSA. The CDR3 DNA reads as TGTGCCAGCAACCCATTCGGGGGGGTCTCAACCTACGAGCAGTACTTC. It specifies CASNPFGGVSTYEQYF.

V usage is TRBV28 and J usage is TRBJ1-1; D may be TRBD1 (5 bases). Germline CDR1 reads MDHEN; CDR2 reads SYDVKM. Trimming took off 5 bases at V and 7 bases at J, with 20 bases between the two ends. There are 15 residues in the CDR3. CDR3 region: CASSPTIQALFEAFF. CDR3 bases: TGTGCCAGCAGTCCCACAATACAGGCCCTATTTGAAGCTTTCTTT.

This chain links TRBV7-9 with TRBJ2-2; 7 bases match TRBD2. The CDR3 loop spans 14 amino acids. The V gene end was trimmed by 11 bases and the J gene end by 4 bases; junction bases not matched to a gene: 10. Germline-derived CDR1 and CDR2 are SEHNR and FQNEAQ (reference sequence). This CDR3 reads CAARDASGTGELFF. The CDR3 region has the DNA TGTGCCGCCAGGGATGCTAGCGGCACCGGGGAGCTGTTTTTT.

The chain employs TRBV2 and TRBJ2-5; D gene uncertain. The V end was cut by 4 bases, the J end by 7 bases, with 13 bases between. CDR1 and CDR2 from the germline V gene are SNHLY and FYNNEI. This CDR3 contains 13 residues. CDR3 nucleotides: TGTGCCAGCAGTGGTCGGCAGGACGGGACCCAGTACTTC. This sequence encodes CASSGRQDGTQYF. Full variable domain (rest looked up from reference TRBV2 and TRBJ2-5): EPEVTQTPSHQVTQMGQEVILRCVPISNHLYFYWYRQILGQKVEFLVSFYNNEISEKSEIFDDQFSVERPDGSNFTLKIRSTKLEDSAMYFCASSGRQDGTQYFGPGTRLLVL.

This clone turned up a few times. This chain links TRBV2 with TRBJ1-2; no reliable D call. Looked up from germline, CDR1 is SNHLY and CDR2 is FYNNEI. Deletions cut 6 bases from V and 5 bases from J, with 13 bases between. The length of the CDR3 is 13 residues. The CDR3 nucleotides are TGTGCCAGCAGCGCCACCTCGGAGTATGGCTACACCTTC. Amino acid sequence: CASSATSEYGYTF.

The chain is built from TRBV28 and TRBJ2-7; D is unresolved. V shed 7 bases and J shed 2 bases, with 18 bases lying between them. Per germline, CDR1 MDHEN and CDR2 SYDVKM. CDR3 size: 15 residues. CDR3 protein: CASNPPTGKTYEQYF. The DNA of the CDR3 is TGTGCCAGCAACCCCCCCACGGGCAAAACCTACGAGCAGTACTTC.

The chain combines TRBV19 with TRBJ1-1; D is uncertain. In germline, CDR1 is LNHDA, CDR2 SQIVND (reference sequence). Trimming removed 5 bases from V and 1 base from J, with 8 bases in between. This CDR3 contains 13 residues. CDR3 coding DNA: TGTGCCAGTAGTGGAGCCACGAACACTGAAGCTTTCTTT. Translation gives CASSGATNTEAFF. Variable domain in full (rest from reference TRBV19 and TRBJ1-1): DGGITQSPKYLFRKEGQNVTLSCEQNLNHDAMYWYRQDPGQGLRLIYYSQIVNDFQKGDIAEGYSVSREKKESFPLTVTSAQKNPTAFYLCASSGATNTEAFFGQGTRLTVV.

Here the CDR3 reads CSFLIDSGNTIYF. In DNA form, the CDR3 reads TGCAGCTTCCTTATTGACTCTGGAAACACCATATATTTT. V and J are TRBV29-1 and TRBJ1-3; D ambiguous. Germline V gene data show CDR1 as SQVTM and CDR2 as ANQGSEA. The length of the CDR3 is 13 residues. V was trimmed by 8 bases and J by 0 bases, leaving 11 bases between them.

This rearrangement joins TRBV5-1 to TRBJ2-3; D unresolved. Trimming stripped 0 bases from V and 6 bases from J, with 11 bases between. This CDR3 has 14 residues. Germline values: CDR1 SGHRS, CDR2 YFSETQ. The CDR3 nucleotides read TGCGCCAGCAGCTTGGACCTAGGAACGGATACGCAGTATTTT. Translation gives CASSLDLGTDTQYF.

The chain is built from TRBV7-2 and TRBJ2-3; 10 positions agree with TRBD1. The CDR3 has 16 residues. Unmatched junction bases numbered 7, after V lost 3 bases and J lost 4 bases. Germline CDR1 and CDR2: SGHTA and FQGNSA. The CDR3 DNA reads TGTGCCAGCAGCTTTGACAGGGGGCGCGGGTCAGATACGCAGTATTTT. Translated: CASSFDRGRGSDTQYF.

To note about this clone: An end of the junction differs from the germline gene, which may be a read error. CDR3 region: CSAERGSLYNEQFF. The DNA of the CDR3 is TGCAGCGCTGAACGGGGATCGTTGTACAATGAGCAGTTCTTC. The genes are TRBV29-1 and TRBJ2-1; D perhaps matches TRBD2 (5 bases). CDR1 and CDR2 from the germline V gene are SQVTM and ANQGSEA. The CDR3 length is 14 residues.

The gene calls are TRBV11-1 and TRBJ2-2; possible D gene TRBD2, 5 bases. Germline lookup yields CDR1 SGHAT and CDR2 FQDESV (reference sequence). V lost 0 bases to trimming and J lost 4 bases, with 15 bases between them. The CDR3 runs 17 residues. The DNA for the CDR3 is TGTGCCAGCAGCTTAGCGCGGACTCCTGGGCCCACCGGGGAGCTGTTTTTT. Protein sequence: CASSLARTPGPTGELFF.

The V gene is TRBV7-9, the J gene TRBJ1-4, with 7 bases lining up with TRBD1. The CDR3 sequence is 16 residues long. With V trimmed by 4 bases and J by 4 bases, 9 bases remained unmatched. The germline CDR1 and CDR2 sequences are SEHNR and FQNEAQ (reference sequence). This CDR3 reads CASSSPGGGYNEKLFF. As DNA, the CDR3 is TGTGCCAGCAGCTCCCCAGGGGGTGGTTATAATGAAAAACTGTTTTTT.

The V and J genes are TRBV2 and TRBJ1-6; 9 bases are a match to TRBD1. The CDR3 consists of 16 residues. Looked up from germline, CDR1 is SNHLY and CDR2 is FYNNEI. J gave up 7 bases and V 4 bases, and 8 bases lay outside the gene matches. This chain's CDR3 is CASSARRTGENSPLHF. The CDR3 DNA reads TGTGCCAGCAGTGCGAGGAGGACAGGGGAGAATTCACCCCTCCACTTT.

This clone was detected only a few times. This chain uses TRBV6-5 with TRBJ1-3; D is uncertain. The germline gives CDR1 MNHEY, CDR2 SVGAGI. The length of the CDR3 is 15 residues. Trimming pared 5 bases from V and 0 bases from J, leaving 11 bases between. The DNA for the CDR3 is TGTGCCAGCAGTCCGACTCCCAACTCTGGAAACACCATATATTTT. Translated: CASSPTPNSGNTIYF.

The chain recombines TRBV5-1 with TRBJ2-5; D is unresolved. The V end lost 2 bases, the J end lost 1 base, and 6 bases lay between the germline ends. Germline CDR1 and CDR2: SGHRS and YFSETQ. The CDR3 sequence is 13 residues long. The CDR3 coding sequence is TGCGCCAGCAGCTTTGTCCCCCAAGAGACCCAGTACTTC. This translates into CASSFVPQETQYF.

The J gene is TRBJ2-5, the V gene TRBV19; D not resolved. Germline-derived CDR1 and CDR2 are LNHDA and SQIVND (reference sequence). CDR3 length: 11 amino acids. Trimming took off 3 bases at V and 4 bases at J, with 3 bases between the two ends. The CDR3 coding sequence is TGTGCCAGTAGTATTGCAGAGACCCAGTACTTC. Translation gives CASSIAETQYF. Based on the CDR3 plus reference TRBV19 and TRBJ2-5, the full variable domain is DGGITQSPKYLFRKEGQNVTLSCEQNLNHDAMYWYRQDPGQGLRLIYYSQIVNDFQKGDIAEGYSVSREKKESFPLTVTSAQKNPTAFYLCASSIAETQYFGPGTRLLVL.

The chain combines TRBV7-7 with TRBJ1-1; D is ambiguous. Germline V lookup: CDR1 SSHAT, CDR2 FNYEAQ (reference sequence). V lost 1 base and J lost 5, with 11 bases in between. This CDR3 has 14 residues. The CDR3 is CASSLEVGETEAFF. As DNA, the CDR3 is TGTGCCAGCAGCTTAGAGGTTGGGGAAACTGAAGCTTTCTTT.

The CDR3 nucleotides are TGTGCCATCAGTGAAATAACCGGAATAGAGCGCACAGATACGCAGTATTTT. This translates into CAISEITGIERTDTQYF. The rearrangement links TRBV10-3 to TRBJ2-3; D remains ambiguous. Deletions cut 3 bases from V and 1 base from J, with 17 bases between. The germline gives CDR1 ENHRY, CDR2 SYGVKD. The CDR3 spans 17 residues.

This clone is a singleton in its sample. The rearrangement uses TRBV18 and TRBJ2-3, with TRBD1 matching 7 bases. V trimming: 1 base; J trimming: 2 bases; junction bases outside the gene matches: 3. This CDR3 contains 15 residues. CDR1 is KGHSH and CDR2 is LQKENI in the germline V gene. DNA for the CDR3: TGTGCCAGCTCACCACAGGGACAGCTCACAGATACGCAGTATTTT. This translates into CASSPQGQLTDTQYF.

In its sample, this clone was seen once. In nucleotides, the CDR3 is TGTGCCAGCAGCCTCTCGGGCAGTTTGGGGGGAGGCTACACCTTC. Amino acids: CASSLSGSLGGGYTF. The V gene is TRBV5-4, the J gene TRBJ1-2; D possibly corresponds to TRBD1 (5 bases). V lost 4 bases to trimming and J lost 8 bases, with 21 bases between them. The CDR3 runs to 15 residues. CDR1 is SGHNT, CDR2 YYREEE, per germline (reference sequence).

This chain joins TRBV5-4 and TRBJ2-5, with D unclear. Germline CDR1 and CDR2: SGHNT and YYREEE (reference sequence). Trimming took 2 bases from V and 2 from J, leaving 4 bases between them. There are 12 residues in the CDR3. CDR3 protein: CASSLDQETQYF. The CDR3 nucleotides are TGTGCCAGCAGCTTAGATCAAGAGACCCAGTACTTC.

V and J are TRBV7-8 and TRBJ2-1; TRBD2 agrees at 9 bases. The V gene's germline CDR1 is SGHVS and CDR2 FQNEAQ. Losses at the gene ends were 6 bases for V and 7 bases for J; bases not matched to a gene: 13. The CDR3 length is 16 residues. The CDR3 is CASSRIGTSLWNEQFF. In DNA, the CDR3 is TGTGCCAGCAGTCGAATTGGGACTAGCCTGTGGAATGAGCAGTTCTTC.

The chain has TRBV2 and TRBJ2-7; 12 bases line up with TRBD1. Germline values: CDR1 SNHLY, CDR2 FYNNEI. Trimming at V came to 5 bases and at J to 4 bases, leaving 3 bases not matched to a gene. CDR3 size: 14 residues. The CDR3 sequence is CASSWDRGLYEQYF. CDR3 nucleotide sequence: TGTGCCAGCAGTTGGGACAGGGGGCTGTACGAGCAGTACTTC.

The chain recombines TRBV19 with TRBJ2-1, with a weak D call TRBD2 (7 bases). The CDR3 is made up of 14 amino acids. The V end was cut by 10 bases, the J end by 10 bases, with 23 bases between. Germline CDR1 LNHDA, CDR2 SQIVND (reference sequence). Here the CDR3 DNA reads TGTGCCACCCGCCCGGGGGGCTTATTTGGGGAGCAGTTCTTC. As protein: CATRPGGLFGEQFF. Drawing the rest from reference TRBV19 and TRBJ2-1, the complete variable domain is DGGITQSPKYLFRKEGQNVTLSCEQNLNHDAMYWYRQDPGQGLRLIYYSQIVNDFQKGDIAEGYSVSREKKESFPLTVTSAQKNPTAFYLCATRPGGLFGEQFFGPGTRLTVL.

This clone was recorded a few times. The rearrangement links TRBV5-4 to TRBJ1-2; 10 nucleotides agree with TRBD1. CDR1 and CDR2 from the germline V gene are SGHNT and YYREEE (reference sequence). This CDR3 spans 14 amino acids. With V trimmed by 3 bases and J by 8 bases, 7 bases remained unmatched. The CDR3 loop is CASSSSGTGEGYTF. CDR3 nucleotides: TGTGCCAGCAGCTCCTCCGGGACAGGGGAAGGCTACACCTTC.